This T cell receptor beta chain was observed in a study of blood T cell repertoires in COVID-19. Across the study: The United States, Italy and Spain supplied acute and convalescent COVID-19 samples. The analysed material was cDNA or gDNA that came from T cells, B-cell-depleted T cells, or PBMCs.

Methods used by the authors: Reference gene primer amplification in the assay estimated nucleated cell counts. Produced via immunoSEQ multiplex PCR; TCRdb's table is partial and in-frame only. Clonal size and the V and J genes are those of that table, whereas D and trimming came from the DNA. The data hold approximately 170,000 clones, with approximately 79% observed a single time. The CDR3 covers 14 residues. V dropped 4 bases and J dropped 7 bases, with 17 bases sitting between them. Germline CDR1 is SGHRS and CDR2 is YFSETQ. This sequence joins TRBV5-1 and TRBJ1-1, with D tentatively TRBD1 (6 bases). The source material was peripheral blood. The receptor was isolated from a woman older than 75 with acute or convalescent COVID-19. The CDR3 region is CASSTTTGSDEAFF. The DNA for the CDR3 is TGCGCCAGCAGCACGACAACAGGGTCGGATGAAGCTTTCTTT.